Each of the 26 T cell receptor beta chains below was sequenced from the same sample in a study of T cells in Graves' hyperthyroidism and ophthalmopathy. Authors of the study amplified TCR beta CDR3 regions from RNA transcripts. Using the HTBI primer set, a first-round RT-PCR was run on the TCR CDR3. TCRdb independently ran MiXCR on the multiplex PCR reads; one entry per CDR3 protein. Of about 420,000 distinct CDR3 sequences listed, about an eighth are singletons. The sequenced material came from blood. The receptors come from a woman aged 18-29 years with Graves' hyperthyroidism.

This clonotype was seen a handful of times. The chain uses TRBV9 and TRBJ2-1; TRBD1 agrees at 8 bases. Germline V CDR1 and CDR2: SGDLS, YYNGEE. CDR3 length: 16 amino acids. V lost 3 bases, J lost 5 bases, and 10 bases stayed unmatched. This CDR3 is CASSAAGQGPDNEQFF. The CDR3 DNA sequence: TGTGCCAGCAGCGCCGCAGGACAGGGACCAGACAATGAGCAGTTCTTC.

This clonotype has at least ten counts. The chain carries TRBV28 and TRBJ2-7, with a tentative D call TRBD1 (5 bases). Germline lookup yields CDR1 MDHEN and CDR2 SYDVKM. The CDR3 has 13 residues. V was shortened by 3 bases and J by 2 bases, with 8 bases between the two germline ends. CDR3 protein: CASSLVQAYEQYF. DNA for the CDR3: TGTGCCAGCAGTTTGGTACAGGCCTACGAGCAGTACTTC.

This clonotype was seen ten or more times. The chain recombines TRBV7-3 with TRBJ2-1, with TRBD1 matching over 7 bases. The CDR3 runs to 16 residues. The ends lost 2 bases at V and 1 base at J; junction bases unmatched: 5. Germline CDR1 is SGHTA and CDR2 is FQGTGA. DNA for the CDR3: TGTGCCAGCAGCTTAGGCGCAGGGGGTTCCTACAATGAGCAGTTCTTC. Translated: CASSLGAGGSYNEQFF.

The table lists this clonotype with many counts. The CDR3 is CSASTGNDQPQHF. CDR3 nucleotides: TGCAGTGCCTCGACAGGGAATGATCAGCCCCAGCATTTT. The V and J genes are TRBV20-1 and TRBJ1-5, with 7 positions matching TRBD1. The CDR3 is made up of 13 amino acids. The germline V gene encodes CDR1 DFQATT and CDR2 SNEGSKA (reference sequence). With V trimmed by 6 bases and J by 5 bases, 7 bases remained unmatched.

The rearrangement uses TRBV7-3 and TRBJ2-2; 9 nucleotides agree with TRBD2. Germline-derived CDR1 and CDR2 are SGHTA and FQGTGA. The CDR3 has 17 residues. The V segment lost 1 base and the J segment 0 bases; nucleotides outside the gene matches: 3. CDR3 sequence: CASSLIRGRANTGELFF. Here the CDR3 DNA reads TGTGCCAGCAGCTTAATTCGCGGGAGGGCGAACACCGGGGAGCTGTTTTTT.

V and J are TRBV2 and TRBJ1-3, with D possibly being TRBD1 (5 bases). V lost 7 bases and J lost 1, with 8 bases in between. CDR3 length equals 13 residues. Germline V gene data show CDR1 as SNHLY and CDR2 as FYNNEI. Here the CDR3 reads CASTGLSGNTIYF. The CDR3 DNA is TGTGCCAGCACAGGGCTTTCTGGAAACACCATATATTTT.

This clonotype was counted between two and nine times. V and J are TRBV5-1 and TRBJ2-1; tentatively, D is TRBD1 or TRBD2 (6 bases each). The length of the CDR3 is 14 residues. Germline lookup yields CDR1 SGHRS and CDR2 YFSETQ. V was pared by 3 bases and J by 7 bases, with 14 bases between. The DNA of the CDR3 is TGCGCCAGCAGCTCACAGGGTCGGGGGAATGAGCAGTTCTTC. Translation gives CASSSQGRGNEQFF.

For this clonotype: No conserved phenylalanine or tryptophan is present at the end of the CDR3, so a read error is the likely explanation. V gene TRBV9 combines with J gene TRBJ2-1; 11 nucleotides agree with TRBD2. This CDR3 is built from 16 residues. The ends lost 3 bases at V and 1 base at J; junction bases unmatched: 3. Germline lookup yields CDR1 SGDLS and CDR2 YYNGEE. The CDR3 DNA follows: TGTGCCAGCAGCGGAACTAGCGGGGGATCCTACAATGAGCAGTTCCTC. The encoded protein is CASSGTSGGSYNEQFL.

As to this clonotype: A read error may explain this, as a much larger clone is one base away. The chain recombines TRBV29-1 with TRBJ1-2, with D possibly being TRBD1 (5 bases). Per the germline V gene, CDR1 is SQVTM and CDR2 is ANQGSEA. The CDR3 spans 13 residues. The CDR3 nucleotides are TGCAGCGTTGACGGGGGTGCTAACTATGGCTGCACCTTC. This translates into CSVDGGANYGCTF.

This clonotype was counted at least ten times. J is TRBJ1-4 and V is TRBV15, with unresolved D. The germline gives CDR1 LNHNV, CDR2 YYDKDF (reference sequence). The CDR3 runs to 14 residues. Trimming pared 3 bases from V and 1 base from J, leaving 6 bases between. The CDR3 loop reads CATSSKGTNEKLFF. CDR3 bases: TGTGCCACCAGCAGTAAGGGAACTAATGAAAAACTGTTTTTT.

A few counts support this clonotype. The V gene is TRBV10-3, the J gene TRBJ1-6; 8 bases agree with TRBD1. With 10 bases clipped from V and 8 bases from J, the junction kept 7 bases outside the gene matches. Germline V lookup: CDR1 ENHRY, CDR2 SYGVKD. This CDR3 is built from 13 residues. CDR3 loop: CATNRGSDSPLHF. In nucleotides, the CDR3 is TGTGCCACAAACAGGGGGTCGGATTCACCCCTCCACTTT.

V usage is TRBV6-1 and J usage is TRBJ2-2; a possible D gene is TRBD2 (5 bases). The CDR3 extends over 15 amino acids. Germline-derived CDR1 and CDR2 are MNHNS and SASEGT. V shed 4 bases and J shed 1 base, with 10 bases lying between them. CDR3 bases: TGTGCCAGCAGTGTGCTCCGGGGGAACACCGGGGAGCTGTTTTTT. This translates into CASSVLRGNTGELFF.

This clonotype was counted at least ten times. The chain carries TRBV28 and TRBJ2-3; possible D gene TRBD2, 6 bases. The CDR3 extends over 15 amino acids. The germline CDR1 and CDR2 sequences are MDHEN and SYDVKM. The V gene lost 1 base and the J gene lost 3 bases, with 11 bases spanning the gap. CDR3 in DNA: TGTGCCAGCAGTTTATTCGGGGAGGAAACAGATACGCAGTATTTT. Protein product: CASSLFGEETDTQYF.

This clonotype was detected ten times or more. The gene calls are TRBV12-3 or TRBV12-4 and TRBJ2-5; no firm D call. CDR3 length: 14 amino acids. Trimming removed 3 bases from V and 4 bases from J, with 12 bases in between. CDR3 DNA sequence: TGTGCCAGCAGTTTTTCGAATAGTGGAGAGACCCAGTACTTC. Translation gives CASSFSNSGETQYF.

This clonotype was picked up many times. The J gene is TRBJ1-6, the V gene TRBV11-2; D ambiguous. The CDR3 length is 15 residues. V lost 0 bases to trimming and J lost 8 bases, with 11 bases between them. Germline CDR1 reads SGHAT; CDR2 reads FQNNGV. The CDR3 region is CASSLEPGADSPLHF. CDR3 bases: TGTGCCAGCAGCTTAGAGCCGGGTGCGGATTCACCCCTCCACTTT.

This clonotype was seen many times. CDR3 nucleotides: TGCAGTGCTACGCGGACAGGGGGCGGCGAGCAGTACTTC. It translates to CSATRTGGGEQYF. V usage is TRBV20-1 and J usage is TRBJ2-7, with 11 bases fitting TRBD1. J gave up 6 bases and V 4 bases, and 5 bases lay outside the gene matches. The CDR3 length is 13 residues. CDR1 and CDR2 (germline): DFQATT, SNEGSKA (reference sequence).

The V gene is TRBV9, the J gene TRBJ2-6; 9 bases map to TRBD1. CDR3 length: 17 residues. The germline V gene encodes CDR1 SGDLS and CDR2 YYNGEE. V trimming: 3 bases; J trimming: 3 bases; junction bases outside the gene matches: 7. CDR3 bases: TGTGCCAGCAGCGCCGGACAGGGGAGAGGTGGGGCCAACGTCCTGACTTTC. This codes for CASSAGQGRGGANVLTF.

This clonotype has at least ten counts. The chain combines TRBV7-2 with TRBJ2-3, with 7 bases fitting TRBD2. The CDR3 is 12 amino acids. The germline V gene encodes CDR1 SGHTA and CDR2 FQGNSA. With 6 bases clipped from V and 5 bases from J, the junction kept 2 bases outside the gene matches. The DNA of the CDR3 is TGTGCCAGCAGGGGAGGGGTAGATACGCAGTATTTT. It translates to CASRGGVDTQYF.

This clonotype has just a few counts. The chain joins TRBV5-1 to TRBJ2-5; TRBD2 aligns across 9 bases. This CDR3 comprises 15 residues. Germline V gene data show CDR1 as SGHRS and CDR2 as YFSETQ. With V trimmed by 5 bases and J by 7 bases, 12 bases remained unmatched. The CDR3 reads CASSSRGSGSVTQYF. DNA for the CDR3: TGCGCCAGCAGTTCCCGTGGTAGCGGGAGTGTGACCCAGTACTTC.

This clonotype came up many times. The chain is built from TRBV12-3 or TRBV12-4 and TRBJ1-1; D might be TRBD1 (5 bases). The CDR3 loop spans 14 amino acids. Between the trimmed V and J ends, which lost 6 bases and 6 bases, there was a span of 17 bases. The CDR3 here is CASSQGLLGAEAFF. The CDR3 nucleotides are TGTGCCAGCAGCCAGGGCCTCTTGGGTGCTGAAGCTTTCTTT.

This clonotype was observed many times. This rearrangement joins TRBV20-1 to TRBJ2-1; 10 nucleotides align to TRBD2. The CDR3 covers 15 residues. V was pared by 2 bases and J by 6 bases, with 7 bases of the junction left unmatched. Germline-derived CDR1 and CDR2 are DFQATT and SNEGSKA (reference sequence). The CDR3 DNA sequence: TGCAGTGCTAGAACACCCGGGACTAGCGCCAATGAGCAGTTCTTC. Its translation: CSARTPGTSANEQFF.

This clonotype was picked up a small number of times. This chain joins TRBV28 and TRBJ1-4; D ambiguous. The CDR3 contains 12 residues. The V gene lost 6 bases and the J gene lost 0 bases, with 2 bases spanning the gap. Looked up from germline, CDR1 is MDHEN and CDR2 is SYDVKM. The CDR3 DNA sequence: TGTGCCAGCAGAACAACTAATGAAAAACTGTTTTTT. Protein sequence: CASRTTNEKLFF.

This clonotype appeared once. The chain carries TRBV19 and TRBJ2-7, with D maybe TRBD2 (5 bases). Trimming took 7 bases from V and 0 from J, leaving 7 bases between them. From germline, CDR1 is LNHDA and CDR2 SQIVND (reference sequence). This CDR3 has 12 residues. The CDR3 protein is CASKGVSYEQYF. The CDR3 DNA reads as TGTGCCAGTAAGGGAGTCTCCTACGAGCAGTACTTC.

This clonotype was counted a few times. This rearrangement joins TRBV29-1 to TRBJ2-5; D is unresolved. The CDR3 is 13 residues long. With 4 bases removed from V and 2 bases from J, the gap between germline ends came to 11 bases. In germline, CDR1 is SQVTM, CDR2 ANQGSEA. CDR3 amino acids: CSVGTQSQETQYF. For the CDR3, the DNA is TGCAGCGTTGGAACTCAGAGTCAAGAGACCCAGTACTTC.

This clonotype appeared many times. The rearrangement joins TRBV7-9 to TRBJ2-5, with D possibly matching TRBD2 (5 bases). Germline CDR1 is SEHNR and CDR2 is FQNEAQ (reference sequence). CDR3 size: 15 residues. Trimming shortened V by 2 bases and J by 1 base, and 11 bases separated the two germline ends. The CDR3 is CASSLRSGSQETQYF. Here the CDR3 DNA reads TGTGCCAGCAGCTTAAGGTCGGGATCCCAAGAGACCCAGTACTTC. The full variable domain, in which reference TRBV7-9 and TRBJ2-5 provide the parts outside the CDR3, is DTGVSQNPRHKITKRGQNVTFRCDPISEHNRLYWYRQTLGQGPEFLTYFQNEAQLEKSRLLSDRFSAERPKGSFSTLEIQRTEQGDSAMYLCASSLRSGSQETQYFGPGTRLLVL.

The J gene is TRBJ2-1, the V gene TRBV5-1; D is uncertain. Germline V gene lookup returns CDR1 SGHRS and CDR2 YFSETQ. Trimming stripped 2 bases from V and 6 bases from J, with 15 bases between. The CDR3 is made up of 15 amino acids. Here the CDR3 DNA reads TGCGCCAGCAGCTTCTCCACCTCGGTCCCCAATGAGCAGTTCTTC. This codes for CASSFSTSVPNEQFF. The full variable domain, completed using reference TRBV5-1 and TRBJ2-1, is KAGVTQTPRYLIKTRGQQVTLSCSPISGHRSVSWYQQTPGQGLQFLFEYFSETQRNKGNFPGRFSGRQFSNSRSEMNVSTLELGDSALYLCASSFSTSVPNEQFFGPGTRLTVL.